This is a list of T cell receptor beta chains from one sample in a study of shared clonotypes between healthy human individuals. Profiling relied on immunoSEQ multiplex PCR, and the TCRdb table lists in-frame clones only, not all of them. The sample has fewer than 500,000 clones, approximately 79% seen once; the top ten hold approximately 13%. Sequenced input: PBMCs. These receptors all come from a woman aged 40 to 55 in good health. Some clones in this sample may be carry-over from other donors' samples. Each CDR3 is given with its conserved first and last residue. The D gene is left open where the match is weak. Clone size, where shown, is once, few, many, or a class for clones that have expanded.

abundance	d_gene	v_gene	j_gene	CDR3aa	CDR3nt
.	.	TRBV28	TRBJ2-7	CASSILRGEQYF	TGTGCCAGCAGTATCCTCAGGGGCGAGCAGTACTTC
.	TRBD1	TRBV29-1	TRBJ1-3	CSVGDRVPGNTIYF	TGCAGCGTTGGGGACAGGGTCCCTGGAAACACCATATATTTT
.	.	TRBV6-6	TRBJ1-1	CASRNEGGAFF	TGTGCCAGCAGGAACGAGGGCGGAGCTTTCTTT
.	.	TRBV9	TRBJ2-4	CASSVGGNKNIQYF	TGTGCCAGCAGCGTAGGGGGGAACAAAAACATTCAGTACTTC
.	TRBD2	TRBV10-3	TRBJ2-1	CAISSGTGLGSNEQFF	TGTGCCATCAGTTCAGGAACGGGACTAGGGTCGAATGAGCAGTTCTTC
few	TRBD1	TRBV5-6	TRBJ1-1	CASSWGQSEAFF	TGTGCCAGCAGCTGGGGACAGAGTGAAGCTTTCTTT
.	.	TRBV18	TRBJ2-2	CASNRDDTGELFF	TGTGCCAGTAACAGGGATGACACCGGGGAGCTGTTTTTT
.	.	TRBV11-3	TRBJ1-1	CASSPNRDTEAFF	TGTGCCAGCAGCCCTAACAGGGATACTGAAGCTTTCTTT
.	.	TRBV7-3	TRBJ1-5	CASSLSPTPQHF	TGTGCCAGCAGCTTAAGTCCCACACCCCAGCATTTT
.	.	TRBV13	TRBJ2-7	CASSFPQGGEQYF	TGTGCCAGCAGCTTCCCACAGGGAGGCGAGCAGTACTTC
.	.	TRBV6-5	TRBJ2-5	CASSYTRDQETQYF	TGTGCCAGCAGTTACACCAGGGACCAAGAGACCCAGTACTTC
.	.	TRBV2	TRBJ2-5	CASSGYSVQETQYF	TGTGCCAGCAGTGGATACTCGGTACAAGAGACCCAGTACTTC
.	.	TRBV19	TRBJ2-7	CASSQTPGTTYEQYF	TGTGCCAGTAGTCAAACCCCCGGGACCACCTACGAGCAGTACTTC
.	TRBD2	TRBV11-2	TRBJ2-7	CASSFGLAGPPEQYF	TGTGCCAGCAGCTTTGGACTAGCGGGACCTCCCGAGCAGTACTTC
once	TRBD2	TRBV18	TRBJ2-1	CASSPSSGLAGVREQFF	TGTGCCAGCTCACCATCATCCGGACTAGCGGGAGTCCGCGAGCAGTTCTTC
once	.	TRBV2	TRBJ2-5	CASSGTPGMGETQYF	TGTGCCAGCAGTGGGACACCTGGAATGGGGGAGACCCAGTACTTC
.	.	TRBV6-1	TRBJ2-1	CASSEGGHYNEQFF	TGTGCCAGCAGTGAAGGGGGACACTACAATGAGCAGTTCTTC
.	TRBD1	TRBV5-1	TRBJ1-5	CASSLVGGGRQPQHF	TGCGCCAGCAGCTTGGTCGGAGGGGGCCGGCAGCCCCAGCATTTT
.	.	TRBV10-1	TRBJ2-5	CASSPTLGVGTQYF	TGCGCCAGCAGCCCCACTTTGGGGGTAGGGACCCAGTACTTC
.	TRBD2	TRBV18	TRBJ2-3	CASSPATSYATDTQYF	TGTGCCAGCTCACCCGCGACTAGCTACGCCACAGATACGCAGTATTTT
once	.	TRBV6-1	TRBJ2-3	CASTGVGMPDTQYF	TGTGCCAGCACTGGGGTGGGGATGCCAGATACGCAGTATTTT
.	TRBD1	TRBV11-3	TRBJ1-2	CASSPDRDYGYTF	TGTGCCAGCAGCCCCGACAGGGACTATGGCTACACCTTC
.	.	TRBV5-1	TRBJ2-7	CASSLAPEYYEQYF	TGCGCCAGCAGCTTGGCCCCTGAGTACTACGAGCAGTACTTC
.	TRBD1	TRBV10-1	TRBJ1-1	CASSDGAHRGLCSMNTEAFF	TGCGCCAGCAGTGATGGGGCACACAGGGGGTTATGCTCTATGAACACTGAAGCTTTCTTT
many	.	TRBV2	TRBJ1-1	CASSSQGMTEAFF	TGTGCCAGCAGTTCCCAGGGGATGACTGAAGCTTTCTTT
once	.	TRBV7-2	TRBJ2-4	CASSLVRHLAKNIQYF	TGTGCCAGCAGCCTCGTCAGGCATCTAGCCAAAAACATTCAGTACTTC
.	.	TRBV19	TRBJ1-4	CASSTGRTDYNEKLFF	TGTGCCAGTAGTACCGGTCGGACGGACTACAATGAAAAACTGTTTTTT
.	TRBD2	TRBV9	TRBJ2-7	CASSVGSGSYEQYF	TGTGCCAGCAGCGTAGGTAGCGGGAGCTACGAGCAGTACTTC
few	TRBD1	TRBV30	TRBJ1-5	CAWSVGTVEQPQHF	TGTGCCTGGAGTGTTGGGACAGTGGAGCAGCCCCAGCATTTT
.	.	TRBV30	TRBJ1-4	CAWSARGGEKLFF	TGTGCCTGGAGTGCTAGGGGGGGTGAAAAACTGTTTTTT